This TCR beta chain was identified during a study of blood T cell repertoires in COVID-19. Study in general: Donors in the United States, Italy and Spain gave samples during acute or convalescent COVID-19. Nucleic acid was either cDNA or gDNA, and it came from T cells, B-cell-depleted T cells, or PBMCs.

Source study methods: The authors estimated nucleated cell counts from reference gene primer amplification. Generated by immunoSEQ multiplex PCR, the TCRdb table keeps only in-frame clones and is missing some. V, J and clone size were drawn from that table, and D and trimming were deduced from the DNA. The sample has about 60,000 clones; 80% to 90% are singletons. The germline CDR1 and CDR2 sequences are SGHRS and YFSETQ. The CDR3 length is 14 residues. The junction had 1 base not matched to a gene; V was cut back by 5 bases and J by 1 base. The V call is TRBV5-1, the J call TRBJ1-2, with TRBD1 identical over 11 bases. The receptor's source is a man in his 60s with acute or convalescent COVID-19. Material for sequencing was peripheral blood. The CDR3 reads CASRGTGGNYGYTF. The CDR3 nucleotides read TGCGCCAGCAGGGGGACAGGGGGTAACTATGGCTACACCTTC.